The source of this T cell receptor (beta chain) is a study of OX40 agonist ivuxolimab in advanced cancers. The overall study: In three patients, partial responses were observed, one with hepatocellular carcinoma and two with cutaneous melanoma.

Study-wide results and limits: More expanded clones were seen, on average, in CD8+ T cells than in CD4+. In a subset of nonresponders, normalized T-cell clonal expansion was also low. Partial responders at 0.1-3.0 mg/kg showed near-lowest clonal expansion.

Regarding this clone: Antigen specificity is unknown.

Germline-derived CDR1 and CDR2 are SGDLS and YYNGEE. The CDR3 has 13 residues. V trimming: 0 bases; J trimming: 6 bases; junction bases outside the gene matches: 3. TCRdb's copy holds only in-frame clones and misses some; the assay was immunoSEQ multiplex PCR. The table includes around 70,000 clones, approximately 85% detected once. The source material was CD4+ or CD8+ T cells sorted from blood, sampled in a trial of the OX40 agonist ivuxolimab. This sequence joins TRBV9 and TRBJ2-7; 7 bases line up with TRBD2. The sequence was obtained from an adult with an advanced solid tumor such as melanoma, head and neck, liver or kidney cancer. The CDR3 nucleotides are TGTGCCAGCAGCGTAGCGGGGGGACCCGAGCAGTACTTC. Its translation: CASSVAGGPEQYF.